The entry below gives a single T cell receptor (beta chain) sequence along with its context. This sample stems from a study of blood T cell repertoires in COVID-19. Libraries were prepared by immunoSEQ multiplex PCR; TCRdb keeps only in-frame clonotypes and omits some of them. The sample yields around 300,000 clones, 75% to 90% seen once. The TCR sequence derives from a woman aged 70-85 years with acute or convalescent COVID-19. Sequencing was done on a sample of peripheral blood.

In DNA, the CDR3 is TGTGCCAGCAGTTCCTGGACAGGCCCAGGAAACACCATATATTTT. As protein: CASSSWTGPGNTIYF. This chain connects TRBV6-4 to TRBJ1-3, with 7 bases that match TRBD1. Trimming took 5 bases from V and 4 from J; bases not matched to a gene: 8. Germline CDR1 is MRHNA and CDR2 is SNTAGT. The CDR3 has 15 residues.